Below are 25 T cell receptor beta chains sequenced from a single sample in a study of T cells in localized non-small cell lung cancer. Some clones are missing from TCRdb's copy, which holds only in-frame ones; the method was immunoSEQ multiplex PCR. Here the sample spans 60,000 to 75,000 clones, approximately 80% being singletons. This specimen was PBMCs, taken before any cancer treatment. These receptors were obtained from a man aged 35-69 years with stage II lung adenocarcinoma.

The V call is TRBV12-5, the J call TRBJ2-5; D call uncertain. Germline CDR1 LGHNT, CDR2 FRNRAP. This CDR3 spans 16 amino acids. V lost 5 bases and J 5 bases, leaving 21 bases between the germline ends. CDR3 in DNA: TGTGCTAGTGGTCCGGCCTCCCTCCGAAAGAGGGAGACCCAGTACTTC. This gives the protein CASGPASLRKRETQYF.

The chain joins TRBV5-8 to TRBJ2-2; no reliable D call. Germline V gives CDR1 SGHTS, CDR2 YDEGEE. Trimming took 2 bases from V and 6 from J, leaving 8 bases between them. This CDR3 comprises 13 residues. The CDR3 DNA reads as TGTGCCAGCAGCTTTGGTAACGCCGGGGAGCTGTTTTTT. Its protein product is CASSFGNAGELFF.

This clone occurred once. The genes are TRBV28 and TRBJ2-3; D is ambiguous. Deletions cut 3 bases from V and 1 base from J, with 8 bases between. The CDR3 has 14 amino acids. The germline gives CDR1 MDHEN, CDR2 SYDVKM. The CDR3 DNA reads as TGTGCCAGCAGTTTTGTACTGGGCACAGATACGCAGTATTTT. Protein product: CASSFVLGTDTQYF.

The rearrangement links TRBV5-1 to TRBJ1-2; the D gene is possibly TRBD1 (5 bases). The V end lost 3 bases, the J end lost 0 bases, and 12 bases lay between the germline ends. CDR1 is SGHRS, CDR2 YFSETQ, per germline. CDR3 length: 15 amino acids. The chain's CDR3 is CASSWRDSSNYGYTF. The CDR3 DNA reads TGCGCCAGCAGCTGGCGGGACTCATCTAACTATGGCTACACCTTC.

This chain links TRBV7-8 with TRBJ2-7, with D unclear. Deletions cut 5 bases from V and 0 bases from J, with 11 bases between. This CDR3 contains 14 residues. Germline CDR1 is SGHVS and CDR2 is FQNEAQ. CDR3 loop: CASSKEADSYEQYF. CDR3 nucleotides: TGTGCCAGCAGCAAAGAAGCAGACTCCTACGAGCAGTACTTC.

The chain employs TRBV7-2 and TRBJ2-5; TRBD1 matches 11 bases. V lost 5 bases to trimming and J lost 5 bases; unmatched junction nucleotides: 7. The CDR3 consists of 15 residues. Germline CDR1 and CDR2: SGHTA and FQGNSA. The CDR3 is CASSTQGTGGETQYF. The CDR3 DNA follows: TGTGCCAGCAGCACCCAAGGGACAGGGGGGGAGACCCAGTACTTC.

This chain connects TRBV5-1 to TRBJ2-5, with TRBD2 identical over 16 bases. The CDR3 runs to 16 residues. Germline CDR1 and CDR2: SGHRS and YFSETQ. V lost 4 bases to trimming and J lost 3 bases; unmatched junction nucleotides: 3. For the CDR3, the DNA is TGCGCCAGCAGCCCAGGGACTAGCGGGAGGGAAGAGACCCAGTACTTC. Translating it yields CASSPGTSGREETQYF.

This clone is a singleton in its sample. The rearrangement joins TRBV2 to TRBJ2-7; TRBD1 agrees at 7 bases. CDR1 and CDR2 (germline): SNHLY, FYNNEI. This CDR3 comprises 15 residues. After removal of 7 bases from V and 6 bases from J, the junction contained 15 bases not matched to a gene. DNA for the CDR3: TGTGCCAGCACCCGAGAAGGGGGCCCAAAGCTCGAGCAGTACTTC. Translating it yields CASTREGGPKLEQYF.

In this sample, this clone turned up once. This chain joins TRBV4-1 and TRBJ2-3; 10 bases map to TRBD2. The V gene end was trimmed by 4 bases and the J gene end by 0 bases; junction bases not matched to a gene: 7. The CDR3 is 17 residues long. Germline CDR1 MGHRA, CDR2 YSYEKL. CDR3 in DNA: TGCGCCAGCAGCCGAACCGGACTAGCGGCCAGCACAGATACGCAGTATTTT. It codes for CASSRTGLAASTDTQYF.

CDR3 bases: TGTGCCAGCAGTTACGGAACAGATACGCAGTATTTT. Translation: CASSYGTDTQYF. The V gene is TRBV6-6, the J gene TRBJ2-3; no firm D call. The CDR3 extends over 12 amino acids. Germline V lookup: CDR1 MNHNY, CDR2 SVGAGI (reference sequence). V dropped 2 bases and J dropped 3 bases, with 3 bases sitting between them.

This clone was seen a single time. The rearrangement uses TRBV6-1 and TRBJ2-7; 10 nucleotides align to TRBD2. The CDR3 spans 17 residues. V lost 3 bases and J lost 4; bases outside the gene matches: 12. Germline CDR1 and CDR2: MNHNS and SASEGT. Here the CDR3 reads CASSDGSSGRIRYEQYF. The DNA for the CDR3 is TGTGCCAGCAGTGATGGGTCTAGCGGGAGAATCCGTTACGAGCAGTACTTC.

This clone was seen more than once but under ten times. The chain combines TRBV27 with TRBJ2-1; 8 bases fit TRBD2. The CDR3 sequence is 19 residues long. Per the germline V gene, CDR1 is MNHEY and CDR2 is SMNVEV (reference sequence). The J segment lost 0 bases and the V segment lost 1 base, leaving 11 bases of the junction unmatched. DNA for the CDR3: TGTGCCAGCAGTTTATTCGTCGGGAGGGGCTCCAGCTCCTACAATGAGCAGTTCTTC. This sequence encodes CASSLFVGRGSSSYNEQFF.

This clone was observed once. At one of its ends the junction is not consistent with the germline gene, which may arise from a read error. The gene calls are TRBV6-1 and TRBJ2-7, with 9 bases lining up with TRBD1. Germline V CDR1 and CDR2: MNHNS, SASEGT. The CDR3 length is 11 residues. CDR3 region: CASSGYRDRAF. The CDR3 DNA reads as TGTGCCAGCAGCGGCTACCGGGACAGGGCTTTC.

This clone was counted a few times. The chain carries TRBV29-1 and TRBJ1-2, with D hard to call. Trimming cost V 4 bases and J 2 bases, with 17 bases left between them. The CDR3 loop spans 15 amino acids. Germline CDR1 SQVTM, CDR2 ANQGSEA. The CDR3 loop is CSVVEHGSANYGYTF. The CDR3 DNA reads as TGCAGCGTTGTAGAGCATGGCTCGGCGAACTATGGCTACACCTTC.

In this sample, this clone turned up once. This rearrangement joins TRBV19 to TRBJ1-2; no reliable D call. Germline CDR1 LNHDA, CDR2 SQIVND (reference sequence). This CDR3 is built from 13 residues. The germline V and J ends were trimmed by 3 bases and 2 bases, with 7 bases remaining between them. The CDR3 DNA reads TGTGCCAGTAGTATCGCCGGCAACTATGGCTACACCTTC. Amino acid sequence: CASSIAGNYGYTF.

V usage is TRBV5-8 and J usage is TRBJ2-5; D not certain. The CDR3 has 13 residues. Looked up from germline, CDR1 is SGHTS and CDR2 is YDEGEE. V was clipped by 0 bases and J by 5 bases, with 8 bases between them. The CDR3 loop reads CASSLGVWETQYF. In DNA form, the CDR3 reads TGTGCCAGCAGCTTGGGGGTCTGGGAGACCCAGTACTTC.

The rearrangement joins TRBV13 to TRBJ2-1; D is unclear. The V gene lost 5 bases and the J gene lost 2 bases, with 16 bases spanning the gap. Germline values: CDR1 PRHDT, CDR2 FYEKMQ (reference sequence). The length of the CDR3 is 16 residues. The CDR3 bases are TGTGCCAGCAGCCTTCCAAGACTTGAAGCCTACAATGAGCAGTTCTTC. It translates to CASSLPRLEAYNEQFF.

The chain uses TRBV29-1 and TRBJ1-1; a weak D match, TRBD1 (5 bases). The CDR3 loop spans 14 amino acids. CDR1 and CDR2 (germline): SQVTM, ANQGSEA. Deletions cut 2 bases from V and 1 base from J, with 11 bases between. The chain's CDR3 is CSVELQGRNTEAFF. DNA of the CDR3: TGCAGCGTTGAATTGCAGGGAAGGAACACTGAAGCTTTCTTT.

The chain combines TRBV5-5 with TRBJ2-3; D might be TRBD2 (6 bases). Germline V CDR1 and CDR2: SGHKS, YYEKEE (reference sequence). Between the trimmed V and J ends, which lost 0 bases and 5 bases, there was a span of 13 bases. The CDR3 length is 15 residues. CDR3 in amino acids: CASSLDSGLGDTQYF. The CDR3 nucleotides read TGTGCCAGCAGCTTGGATAGCGGTTTGGGAGATACGCAGTATTTT.

This clone occurred once. J is TRBJ1-3 and V is TRBV18; 7 bases are shared with TRBD1. The CDR3 length is 16 residues. V was pared by 1 base and J by 0 bases, with 3 bases of the junction left unmatched. CDR1 and CDR2 (germline): KGHSH, LQKENI. The CDR3 reads CASSPRQGGSGNTIYF. For the CDR3, the DNA is TGTGCCAGCTCACCACGACAGGGAGGCTCTGGAAACACCATATATTTT.

The rearrangement uses TRBV6-5 and TRBJ2-1, with D possibly TRBD2 on 6 matching bases. CDR3 length equals 15 residues. V was trimmed by 8 bases and J by 0 bases, leaving 14 bases between them. Germline CDR1 and CDR2: MNHEY and SVGAGI. The CDR3 protein is CASDKGLSSYNEQFF. CDR3 sequence (DNA): TGTGCCAGCGATAAGGGACTGAGCTCCTACAATGAGCAGTTCTTC.

This clone is labeled medium-sized. V usage is TRBV27 and J usage is TRBJ2-1, with unresolved D. The CDR3 loop spans 14 amino acids. Trimming removed 7 bases from V and 3 bases from J, with 13 bases in between. Looked up from germline, CDR1 is MNHEY and CDR2 is SMNVEV (reference sequence). CDR3 DNA sequence: TGTGCCAGCACCCCCTCTAACCACTACAATGAGCAGTTCTTC. Amino acid sequence: CASTPSNHYNEQFF.

The chain joins TRBV6-1 to TRBJ1-4; D is unresolved. Trimming pared 2 bases from V and 8 bases from J, leaving 12 bases between. The length of the CDR3 is 14 residues. Germline assignment: CDR1 MNHNS and CDR2 SASEGT. CDR3 nucleotides: TGTGCCAGCAGTGAAAAGACGGTGAGGGAAAAACTGTTTTTT. Translated, it gives CASSEKTVREKLFF.

This clone was recorded once. The chain uses TRBV14 and TRBJ2-5; TRBD1 matches 7 bases. Germline V gives CDR1 SGHDN, CDR2 FVKESK. The trim removed 6 bases at V and 4 bases at J, leaving 8 bases unmatched. CDR3 size: 14 residues. The chain's CDR3 is CASSQRAGGETQYF. The CDR3 region has the DNA TGTGCCAGCAGTCAAAGGGCAGGGGGAGAGACCCAGTACTTC.

In its sample, this clone was seen once. This CDR3 is CASSLDRDGYTEAFF. In nucleotides, the CDR3 is TGCGCCAGCAGCTTGGACCGGGACGGTTACACTGAAGCTTTCTTT. J is TRBJ1-1 and V is TRBV5-1; tentative D call: TRBD1 (5 bases). The CDR3 length is 15 residues. V was cut by 0 bases and J by 3 bases, with 12 bases left in between. Germline CDR1 is SGHRS and CDR2 is YFSETQ.